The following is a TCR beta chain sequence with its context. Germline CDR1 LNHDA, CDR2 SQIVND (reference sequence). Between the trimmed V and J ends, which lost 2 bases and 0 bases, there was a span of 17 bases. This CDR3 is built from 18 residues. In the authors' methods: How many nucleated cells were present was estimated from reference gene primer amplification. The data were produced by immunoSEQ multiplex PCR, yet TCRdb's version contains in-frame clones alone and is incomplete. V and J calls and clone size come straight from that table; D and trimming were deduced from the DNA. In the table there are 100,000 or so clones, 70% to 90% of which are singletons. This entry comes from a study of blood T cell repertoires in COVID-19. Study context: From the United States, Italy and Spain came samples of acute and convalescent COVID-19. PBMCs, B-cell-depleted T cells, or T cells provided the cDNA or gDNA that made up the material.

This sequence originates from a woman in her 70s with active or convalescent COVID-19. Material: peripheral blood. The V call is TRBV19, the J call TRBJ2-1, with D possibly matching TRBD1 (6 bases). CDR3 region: CASSISQFGGLSYNEQFF. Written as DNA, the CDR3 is TGTGCCAGTAGTATATCACAATTTGGGGGCCTCTCCTACAATGAGCAGTTCTTC.